This T cell receptor beta chain was sequenced during a study of blood T cell repertoires in COVID-19. At the level of the study: Collection of acute and convalescent COVID-19 samples took place in the United States, Italy and Spain. In each case, the material was cDNA or gDNA derived from T cells, B-cell-depleted T cells, or PBMCs.

The germline V gene has CDR1 GTSNPN and CDR2 SVGIG (reference sequence). This CDR3 spans 13 amino acids. V gave up 3 bases and J gave up 5 bases; unmatched junction bases: 1. Per the study methods: For nucleated cells, counts were estimated from reference gene primer amplification. Profiled with immunoSEQ multiplex PCR; TCRdb holds only in-frame clones, not every one. Clone size and V and J calls were adopted from that table, with D and trimming inferred from the DNA. The sample has under 250,000 clones, 65% to 90% seen once. This TCR was sampled from a human donor in a cohort sampled during active COVID-19. V usage is TRBV30 and J usage is TRBJ2-2; 9 positions match TRBD1. Sequenced: peripheral blood. In nucleotides, the CDR3 is TGTGCCTGGAGAGGACAGGGGACCGGGGAGCTGTTTTTT. This codes for CAWRGQGTGELFF.